This T cell receptor beta chain was found in a study of blood T cell repertoires in COVID-19. Across the whole study: The United States, Italy and Spain provided the acute and convalescent COVID-19 samples.

Data came from immunoSEQ multiplex PCR; TCRdb stores just in-frame clones and leaves some out. The data show some 260,000 clones, with about 86% seen just once and roughly 9.8% held by the top ten. Trimming cost V 5 bases and J 5 bases; bases outside gene matches: 2. The CDR3 sequence is 12 residues long. Germline lookup yields CDR1 SGHRS and CDR2 YFSETQ. This chain joins TRBV5-1 and TRBJ1-2; 8 bases are a match to TRBD1. The clonotype comes from a man older than 75 with acute or convalescent COVID-19. The sequencing sample was made of peripheral blood. CDR3 protein: CASRQGDYGYTF. Here the CDR3 DNA reads TGCGCCAGCAGACAGGGGGATTATGGCTACACCTTC.